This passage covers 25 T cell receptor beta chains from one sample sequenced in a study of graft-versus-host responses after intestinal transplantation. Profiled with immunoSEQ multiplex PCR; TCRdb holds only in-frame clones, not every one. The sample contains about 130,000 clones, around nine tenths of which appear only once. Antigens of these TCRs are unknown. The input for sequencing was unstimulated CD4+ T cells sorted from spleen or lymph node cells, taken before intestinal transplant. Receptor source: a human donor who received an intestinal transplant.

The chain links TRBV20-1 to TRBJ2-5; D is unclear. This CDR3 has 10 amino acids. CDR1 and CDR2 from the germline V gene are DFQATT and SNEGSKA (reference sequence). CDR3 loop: CGVTQETQYF. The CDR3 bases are TGCGGGGTAACCCAAGAGACCCAGTACTTC.

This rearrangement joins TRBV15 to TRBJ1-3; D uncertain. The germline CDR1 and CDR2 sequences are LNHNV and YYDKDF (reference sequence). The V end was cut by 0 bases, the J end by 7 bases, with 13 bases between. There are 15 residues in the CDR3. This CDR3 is CATSRDLRGRNTIYF. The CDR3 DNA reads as TGTGCCACCAGCAGAGATCTTCGGGGAAGGAACACCATATATTTT.

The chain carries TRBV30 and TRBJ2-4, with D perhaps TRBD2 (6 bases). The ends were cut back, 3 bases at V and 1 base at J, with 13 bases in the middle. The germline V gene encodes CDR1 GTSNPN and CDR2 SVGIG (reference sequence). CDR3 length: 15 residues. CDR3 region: CAWSPDYMAKNIQYF. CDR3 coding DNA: TGTGCCTGGAGCCCGGACTATATGGCCAAAAACATTCAGTACTTC.

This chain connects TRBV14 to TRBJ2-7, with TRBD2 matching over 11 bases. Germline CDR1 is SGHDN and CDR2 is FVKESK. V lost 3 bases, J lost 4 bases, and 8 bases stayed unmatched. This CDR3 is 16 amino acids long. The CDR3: CASSHPTSGISYEQYF. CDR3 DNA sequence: TGTGCCAGCAGCCATCCGACTAGCGGGATAAGTTACGAGCAGTACTTC.

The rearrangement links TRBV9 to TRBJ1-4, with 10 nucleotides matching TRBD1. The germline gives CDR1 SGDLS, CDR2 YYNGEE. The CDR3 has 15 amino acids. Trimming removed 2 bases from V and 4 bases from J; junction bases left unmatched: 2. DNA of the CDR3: TGTGCCAGCAGCGTGGGGGACAGGGGTAATGAAAAACTGTTTTTT. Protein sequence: CASSVGDRGNEKLFF.

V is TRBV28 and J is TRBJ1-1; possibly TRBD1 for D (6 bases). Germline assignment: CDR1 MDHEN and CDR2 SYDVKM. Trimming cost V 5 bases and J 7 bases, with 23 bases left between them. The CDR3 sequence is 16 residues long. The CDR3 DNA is TGTGCCAGCAGTATACCGGATCGGACAGTCAGCTTTGAAGCTTTCTTT. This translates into CASSIPDRTVSFEAFF. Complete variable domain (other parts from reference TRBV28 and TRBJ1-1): DVKVTQSSRYLVKRTGEKVFLECVQDMDHENMFWYRQDPGLGLRLIYFSYDVKMKEKGDIPEGYSVSREKKERFSLILESASTNQTSMYLCASSIPDRTVSFEAFFGQGTRLTVV.

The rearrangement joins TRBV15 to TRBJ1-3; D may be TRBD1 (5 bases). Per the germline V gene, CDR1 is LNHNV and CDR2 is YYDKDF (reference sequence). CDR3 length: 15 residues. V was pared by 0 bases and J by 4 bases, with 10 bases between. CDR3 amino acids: CATSRDAGIGNTIYF. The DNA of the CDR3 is TGTGCCACCAGCAGAGATGCAGGGATAGGAAACACCATATATTTT.

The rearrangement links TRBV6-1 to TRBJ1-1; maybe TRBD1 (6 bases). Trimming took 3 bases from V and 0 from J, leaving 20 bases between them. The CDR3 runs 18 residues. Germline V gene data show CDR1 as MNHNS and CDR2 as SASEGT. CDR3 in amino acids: CASSDRGWGENMNTEAFF. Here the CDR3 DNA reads TGTGCCAGCAGTGACAGGGGTTGGGGTGAAAACATGAACACTGAAGCTTTCTTT.

The CDR3 region is CASGTETEAFF. CDR3 DNA: TGTGCTAGTGGTACGGAGACTGAAGCTTTCTTT. This chain uses TRBV12-5 with TRBJ1-1; D unresolved. Per germline, CDR1 LGHNT and CDR2 FRNRAP. This CDR3 has 11 amino acids. Trimming left V 5 bases short and J 5 bases short, with 6 bases between.

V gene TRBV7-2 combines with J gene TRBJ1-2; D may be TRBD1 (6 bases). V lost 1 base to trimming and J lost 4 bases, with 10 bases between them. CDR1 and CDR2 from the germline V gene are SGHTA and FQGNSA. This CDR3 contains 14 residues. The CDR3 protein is CASSLEGRGYGYTF. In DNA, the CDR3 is TGTGCCAGCAGCTTAGAGGGCAGGGGCTATGGCTACACCTTC. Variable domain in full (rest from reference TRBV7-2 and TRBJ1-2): GAGVSQSPSNKVTEKGKDVELRCDPISGHTALYWYRQSLGQGLEFLIYFQGNSAPDKSGLPSDRFSAERTGGSVSTLTIQRTQQEDSAVYLCASSLEGRGYGYTFGSGTRLTVV.

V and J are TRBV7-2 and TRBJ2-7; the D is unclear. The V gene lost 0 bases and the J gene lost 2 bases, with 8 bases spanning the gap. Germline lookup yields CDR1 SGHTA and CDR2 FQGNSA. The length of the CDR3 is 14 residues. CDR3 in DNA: TGTGCCAGCAGCTTAGCATCGGGCCCCTACGAGCAGTACTTC. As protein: CASSLASGPYEQYF.

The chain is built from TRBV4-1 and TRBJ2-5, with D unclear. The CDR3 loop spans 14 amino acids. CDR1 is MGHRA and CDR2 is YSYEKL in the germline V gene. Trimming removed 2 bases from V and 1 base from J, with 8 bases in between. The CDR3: CASSQTWRQETQYF. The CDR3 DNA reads TGCGCCAGCAGCCAAACTTGGCGCCAAGAGACCCAGTACTTC.

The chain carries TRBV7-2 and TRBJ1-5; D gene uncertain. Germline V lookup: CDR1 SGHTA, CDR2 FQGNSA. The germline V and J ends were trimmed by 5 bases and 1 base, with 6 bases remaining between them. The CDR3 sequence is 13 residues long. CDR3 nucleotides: TGTGCCAGCAGCCCCAGGAGCAATCAGCCCCAGCATTTT. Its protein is CASSPRSNQPQHF. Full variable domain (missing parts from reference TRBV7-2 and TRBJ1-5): GAGVSQSPSNKVTEKGKDVELRCDPISGHTALYWYRQSLGQGLEFLIYFQGNSAPDKSGLPSDRFSAERTGGSVSTLTIQRTQQEDSAVYLCASSPRSNQPQHFGDGTRLSIL.

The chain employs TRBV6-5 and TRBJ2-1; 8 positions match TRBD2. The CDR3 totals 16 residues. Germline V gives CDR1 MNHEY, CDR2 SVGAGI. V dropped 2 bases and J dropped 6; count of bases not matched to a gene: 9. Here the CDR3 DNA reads TGTGCCAGCAGTTACGACGGGAGGGGTAACCGCAATGAGCAGTTCTTC. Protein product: CASSYDGRGNRNEQFF.

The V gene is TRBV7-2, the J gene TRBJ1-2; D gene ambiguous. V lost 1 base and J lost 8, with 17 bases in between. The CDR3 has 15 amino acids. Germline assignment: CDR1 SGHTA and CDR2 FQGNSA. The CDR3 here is CASSLGLGNPPGYTF. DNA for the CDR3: TGTGCCAGCAGCTTAGGCCTGGGGAACCCACCCGGCTACACCTTC. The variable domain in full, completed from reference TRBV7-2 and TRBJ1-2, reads GAGVSQSPSNKVTEKGKDVELRCDPISGHTALYWYRQSLGQGLEFLIYFQGNSAPDKSGLPSDRFSAERTGGSVSTLTIQRTQQEDSAVYLCASSLGLGNPPGYTFGSGTRLTVV.

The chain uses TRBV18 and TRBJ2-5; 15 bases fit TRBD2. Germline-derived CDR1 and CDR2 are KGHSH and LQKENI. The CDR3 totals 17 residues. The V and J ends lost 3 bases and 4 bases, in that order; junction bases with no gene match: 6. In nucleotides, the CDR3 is TGTGCCAGCTCACCGAGCCGGACTAGCGGGAGGGGAGAGACCCAGTACTTC. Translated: CASSPSRTSGRGETQYF.

This chain's CDR3 is CASSPYYRSTDTQYF. As DNA, the CDR3 is TGTGCCAGCAGCCCCTACTACAGGAGCACAGATACGCAGTATTTT. The rearrangement joins TRBV6-5 to TRBJ2-3; tentative D call: TRBD1 (5 bases). The V gene lost 6 bases and the J gene lost 0 bases, with 13 bases spanning the gap. The CDR3 is made up of 15 amino acids. Germline loops: CDR1 MNHEY, CDR2 SVGAGI.

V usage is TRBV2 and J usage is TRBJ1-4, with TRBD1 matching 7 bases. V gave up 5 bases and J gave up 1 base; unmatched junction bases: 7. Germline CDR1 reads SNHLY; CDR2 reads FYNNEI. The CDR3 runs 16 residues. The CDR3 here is CASSLDRAITNEKLFF. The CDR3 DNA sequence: TGTGCCAGCAGTCTAGACAGGGCAATAACTAATGAAAAACTGTTTTTT.

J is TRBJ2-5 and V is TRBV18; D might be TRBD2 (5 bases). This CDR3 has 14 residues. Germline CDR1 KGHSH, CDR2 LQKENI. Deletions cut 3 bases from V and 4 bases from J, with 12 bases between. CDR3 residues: CASSPIGGLETQYF. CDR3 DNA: TGTGCCAGCTCACCGATCGGAGGTTTAGAGACCCAGTACTTC.

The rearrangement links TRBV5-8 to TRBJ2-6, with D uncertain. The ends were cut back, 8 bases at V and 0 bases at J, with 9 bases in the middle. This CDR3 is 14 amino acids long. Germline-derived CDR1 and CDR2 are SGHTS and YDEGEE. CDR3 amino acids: CARDGFSGANVLTF. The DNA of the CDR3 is TGTGCCAGAGACGGCTTCTCTGGGGCCAACGTCCTGACTTTC.

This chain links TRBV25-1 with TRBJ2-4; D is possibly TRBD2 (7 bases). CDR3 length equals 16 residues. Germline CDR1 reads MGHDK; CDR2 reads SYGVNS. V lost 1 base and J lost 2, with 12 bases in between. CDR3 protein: CASSEFEGGTKNIQYF. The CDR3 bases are TGTGCCAGCAGTGAATTTGAGGGGGGGACCAAAAACATTCAGTACTTC.

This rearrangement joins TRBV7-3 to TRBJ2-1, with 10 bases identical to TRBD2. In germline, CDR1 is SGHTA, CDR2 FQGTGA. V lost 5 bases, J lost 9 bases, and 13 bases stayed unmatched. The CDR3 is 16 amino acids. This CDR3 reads CASSRAGGPRIGEQFF. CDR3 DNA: TGTGCCAGCAGCCGAGCGGGAGGGCCCAGGATCGGTGAGCAGTTCTTC.

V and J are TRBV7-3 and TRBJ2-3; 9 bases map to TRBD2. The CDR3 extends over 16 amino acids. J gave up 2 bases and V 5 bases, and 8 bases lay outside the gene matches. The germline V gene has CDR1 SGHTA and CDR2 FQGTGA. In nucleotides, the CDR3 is TGTGCCAGCAGCCTCGCGGGAGGGCGGCACACAGATACGCAGTATTTT. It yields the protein CASSLAGGRHTDTQYF.

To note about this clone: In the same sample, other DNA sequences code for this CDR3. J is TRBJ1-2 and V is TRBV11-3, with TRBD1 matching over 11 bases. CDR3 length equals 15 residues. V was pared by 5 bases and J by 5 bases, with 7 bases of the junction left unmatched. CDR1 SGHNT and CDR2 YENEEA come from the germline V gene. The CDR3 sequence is CASSTGQGARYGYTF. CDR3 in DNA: TGTGCCAGCAGCACTGGACAGGGGGCACGTTATGGCTACACCTTC.

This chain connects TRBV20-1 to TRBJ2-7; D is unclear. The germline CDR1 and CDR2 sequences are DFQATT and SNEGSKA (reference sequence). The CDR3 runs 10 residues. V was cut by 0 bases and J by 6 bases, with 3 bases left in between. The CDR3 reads CSAREGEQYF. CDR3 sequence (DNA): TGCAGTGCTAGAGAGGGCGAGCAGTACTTC.